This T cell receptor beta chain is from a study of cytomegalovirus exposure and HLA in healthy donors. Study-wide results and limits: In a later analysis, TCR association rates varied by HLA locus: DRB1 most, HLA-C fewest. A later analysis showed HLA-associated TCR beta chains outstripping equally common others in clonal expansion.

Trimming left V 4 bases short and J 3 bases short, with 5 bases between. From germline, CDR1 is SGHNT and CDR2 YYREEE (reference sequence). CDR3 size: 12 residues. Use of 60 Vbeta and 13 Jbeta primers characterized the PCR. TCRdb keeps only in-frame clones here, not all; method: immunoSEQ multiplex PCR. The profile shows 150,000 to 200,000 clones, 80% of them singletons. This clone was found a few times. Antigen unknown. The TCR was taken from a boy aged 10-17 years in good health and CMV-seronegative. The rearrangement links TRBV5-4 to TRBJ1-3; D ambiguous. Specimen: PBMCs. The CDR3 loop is CASSLSGNTIYF. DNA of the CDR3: TGTGCCAGCAGCCTCAGTGGAAACACCATATATTTT.